This TCR beta chain derives from a study of Graves' ophthalmopathy and Graves' hyperthyroidism. As the template, RNA transcripts were used to amplify TCR beta CDR3 regions. Following a first-round RT-PCR that used HTBI primers, a second-round multiplex PCR was carried out. TCRdb re-derived calls from the multiplex PCR reads in MiXCR, one entry per CDR3 protein. The data show some 380,000 distinct CDR3 sequences, about 16% seen once. In its sample, this clonotype was seen many times. The V end lost 2 bases, the J end lost 6 bases, and 10 bases lay between the germline ends. The CDR3 covers 13 residues. Looked up from germline, CDR1 is SGHVS and CDR2 is FQNEAQ.

This TCR was sampled from a woman under 30 with stable Graves' hyperthyroidism. J is TRBJ1-2 and V is TRBV7-8; D is ambiguous. Sequencing input: peripheral blood. CDR3 amino acids: CASSLFAGDGYTF. The CDR3 DNA is TGTGCCAGCAGCTTATTCGCCGGGGATGGCTACACCTTC.